The source of this TCR beta chain is a study of beta chain features in type 1 diabetes. Study results and limitations: Insertion counts at VDJ junctions were lower in type 1 diabetes patients, who also showed more deletions there. Naive, central memory and Treg TCRB repertoires seemed to resemble each other more closely in patients than they did in healthy donors. Type 1 diabetes patients showed a moderate but significant shortening of TCRB CDR3s in all four CD4+ subsets.

A note on this clone: As yet, its antigen is unknown. Other DNA sequences within the sample encode an identical CDR3.

cDNA synthesis used the whole RNA isolate, giving expressed TCRB sequences. Some 3.6 million reads were obtained on average from naive, central memory and regulatory T cell samples. Generated by immunoSEQ multiplex PCR, the TCRdb table keeps only in-frame clones and is missing some. The sample holds 600,000 to 700,000 clones, roughly 13% seen once. Based on CD45RO/CCR7/CD25/CD127/CD95/CD27, CD4+ regulatory, stem cell-like memory, naive and central memory cells were sorted. Trimming shortened V by 0 bases and J by 5 bases, and 6 bases separated the two germline ends. The length of the CDR3 is 13 residues. Germline values: CDR1 SGHRS, CDR2 YFSETQ.

What was sequenced was naive CD4+ T cells from blood. The clonotype was recovered from a man younger than 35 with type 1 diabetes. The rearrangement links TRBV5-1 to TRBJ1-5; D gene ambiguous. The CDR3 here is CASSLAGDQPQHF. CDR3 in DNA: TGCGCCAGCAGCTTGGCGGGAGATCAGCCCCAGCATTTT.